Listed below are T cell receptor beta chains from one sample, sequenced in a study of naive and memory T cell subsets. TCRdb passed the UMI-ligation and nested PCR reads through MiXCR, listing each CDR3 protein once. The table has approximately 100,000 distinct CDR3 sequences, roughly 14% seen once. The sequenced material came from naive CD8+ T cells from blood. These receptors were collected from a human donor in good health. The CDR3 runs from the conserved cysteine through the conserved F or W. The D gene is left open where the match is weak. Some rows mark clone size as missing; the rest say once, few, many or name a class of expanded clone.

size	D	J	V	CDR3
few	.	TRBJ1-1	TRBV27	CASSLLGGQTFF
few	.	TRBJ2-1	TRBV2	CASRDTANEQFF
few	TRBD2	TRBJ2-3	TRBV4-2	CASSPLAGAGSNTDTQYF
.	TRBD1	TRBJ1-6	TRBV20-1	CSAHGQGNNSPLHF
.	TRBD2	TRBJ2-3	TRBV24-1	CATSELLAGTQYF
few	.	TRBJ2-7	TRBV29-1	CSVGPGPGVYEQYF
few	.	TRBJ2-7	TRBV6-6	CASRQERGGSRYEQYF
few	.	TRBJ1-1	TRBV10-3	CAISELDAANTEAFF
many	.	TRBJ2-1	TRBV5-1	CASSFSHNEQFF
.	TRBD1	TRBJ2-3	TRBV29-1	CSVEDRGDSDTQYF
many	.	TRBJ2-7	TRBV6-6	CASSPLTGPYEQYF
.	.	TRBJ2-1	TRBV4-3	CASSQEGNFNEQFF
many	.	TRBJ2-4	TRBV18	CASSQWIAKNIQYF
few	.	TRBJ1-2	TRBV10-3	CAISEGVYGYTF
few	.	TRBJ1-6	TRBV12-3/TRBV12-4	CASSLVAPGSPLHF
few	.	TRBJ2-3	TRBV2	CASTSGESPDTQYF
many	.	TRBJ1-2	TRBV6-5	CASSYSKYGYYGYTF
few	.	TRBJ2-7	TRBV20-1	CSARDGRRGYEQYF
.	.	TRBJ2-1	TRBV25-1	CAPGGQGVAGFYEQFF
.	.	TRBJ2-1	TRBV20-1	CSARVLGEGLNEQFF
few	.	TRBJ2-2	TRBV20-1	CSASRGGSTGELFF
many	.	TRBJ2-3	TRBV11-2	CASSSPTDTQYF
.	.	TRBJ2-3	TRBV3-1	CASSPLDATDTQYF
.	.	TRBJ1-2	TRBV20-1	CSARDGQGTHNYGYTF
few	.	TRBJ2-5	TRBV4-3	CASSQVSNQETQYF
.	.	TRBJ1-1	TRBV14	CASSQGTVEAFF
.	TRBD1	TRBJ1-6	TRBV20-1	CSAPQRQGNDSPLHF
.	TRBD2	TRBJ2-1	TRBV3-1	CASSATSGRGEQFF
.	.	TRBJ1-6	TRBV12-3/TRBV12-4	CASSPTQDSPLHF
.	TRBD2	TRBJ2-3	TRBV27	CASSTTSGGTDTQYF
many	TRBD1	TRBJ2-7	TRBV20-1	CSARDGFGDRAYEQYF
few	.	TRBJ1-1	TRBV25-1	CASSENSPYTEAFF
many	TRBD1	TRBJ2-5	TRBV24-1	CATSERDREVETQYF
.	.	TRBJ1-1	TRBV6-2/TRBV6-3	CASRQLTEAFF
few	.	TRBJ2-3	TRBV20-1	CSARATDSARSDTQYF
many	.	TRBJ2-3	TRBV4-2	CASLSREAPSLYF
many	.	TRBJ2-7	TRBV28	CAGSGAVNSYEQYF